The T cell receptor beta chain described here comes from a study of PD-1 blockade in classical Hodgkin lymphoma. Study-wide results and limits: Whatever underlies the repertoire differences (possibly disease activity or prior therapy) remains undefined. The CD4+ diversity rise by C4D1 was clearest in complete responders. TCR diversity at baseline was reported to be reduced in newly diagnosed patients relative to healthy donors.

With regard to this clone: The antigen is undetermined.

CDR1 SGHRS and CDR2 YFSETQ come from the germline V gene. V was shortened by 2 bases and J by 5 bases, with 16 bases between the two germline ends. The CDR3 sequence is 16 residues long. Time point: cycle 4 day 1 (C4D1), after about 6 weeks of nivolumab. Autologous stem cell transplantation was followed by relapse in every patient, and brentuximab vedotin exposure varied. Patients reached a best response of complete response, partial response or progressive disease. Data came from immunoSEQ multiplex PCR; TCRdb stores just in-frame clones and leaves some out. The data contain roughly 52,000 clones, about 89% of them singletons.

Sequencing was performed on peripheral blood mononuclear cells (PBMCs), taken before the fourth cycle of nivolumab. V usage is TRBV5-1 and J usage is TRBJ2-2; D tentatively fits TRBD1 or TRBD2 (5 bases each). The source is a human donor with classical Hodgkin lymphoma. CDR3 amino acids: CASSFGTGIGTGELFF. CDR3 DNA sequence: TGCGCCAGCAGCTTCGGGACGGGTATAGGTACCGGGGAGCTGTTTTTT.